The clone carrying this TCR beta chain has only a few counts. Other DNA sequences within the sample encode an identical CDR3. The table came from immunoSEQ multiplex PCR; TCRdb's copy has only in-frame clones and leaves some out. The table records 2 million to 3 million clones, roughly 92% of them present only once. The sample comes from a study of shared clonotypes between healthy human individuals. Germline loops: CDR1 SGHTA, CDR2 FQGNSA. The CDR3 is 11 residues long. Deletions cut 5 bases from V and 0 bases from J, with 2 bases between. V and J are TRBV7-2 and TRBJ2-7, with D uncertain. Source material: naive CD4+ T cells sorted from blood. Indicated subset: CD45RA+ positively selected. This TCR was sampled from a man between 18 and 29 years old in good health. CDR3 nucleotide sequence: TGTGCCAGCAGCGACTCCTACGAGCAGTACTTC. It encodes CASSDSYEQYF.